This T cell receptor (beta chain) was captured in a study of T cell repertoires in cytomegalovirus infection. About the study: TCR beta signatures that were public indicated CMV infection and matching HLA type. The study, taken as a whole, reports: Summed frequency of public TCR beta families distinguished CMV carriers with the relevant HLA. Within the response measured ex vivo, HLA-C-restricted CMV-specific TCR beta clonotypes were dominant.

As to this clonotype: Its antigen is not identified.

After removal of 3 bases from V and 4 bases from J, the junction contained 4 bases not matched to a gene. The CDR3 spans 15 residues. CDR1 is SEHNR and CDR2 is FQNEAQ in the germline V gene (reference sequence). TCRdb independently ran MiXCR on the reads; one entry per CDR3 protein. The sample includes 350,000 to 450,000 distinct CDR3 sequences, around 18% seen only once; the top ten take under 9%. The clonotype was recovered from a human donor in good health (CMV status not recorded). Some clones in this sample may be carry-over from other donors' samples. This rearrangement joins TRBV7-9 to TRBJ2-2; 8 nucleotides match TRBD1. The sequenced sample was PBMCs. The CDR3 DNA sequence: TGTGCCAGCAGCTTGCGGGACAGGAGCACCGGGGAGCTGTTTTTT. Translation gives CASSLRDRSTGELFF.